This is a list of T cell receptor beta chains from one sample in a study of T-cell memory formation after mild COVID-19. A single record per CDR3 protein comes from TCRdb applying MiXCR to the 5' RACE reads. The top ten hold around 11% of the sample, which has hundreds of thousands of distinct CDR3 sequences, around 17% seen once. The specimen sequenced was PBMCs or a T cell subset sorted from them (not recorded which). All receptors come from an adult woman who had mild COVID-19 (a few samples of this study predate the infection). Cell type and time point are not known. CDR3s include the opening cysteine and the closing phenylalanine or tryptophan. D genes are given only for firm matches. For some rows the clone size is stated as once, few or many, or as a class when expanded; others skip it.

CDR3 protein: CASSQAPGHGYTF; CDR3 DNA: TGCGCCAGCAGCCAAGCTCCAGGGCACGGCTACACCTTC; J gene: TRBJ1-2; clone size: NA; D gene: NA; V gene: TRBV4-3
CDR3 protein: CASSLGSGRSGEQFF; CDR3 DNA: TGCGCCAGCAGCTTGGGTAGCGGGAGGTCGGGTGAGCAGTTCTTC; J gene: TRBJ2-1; clone size: few; D gene: TRBD2; V gene: TRBV5-1
CDR3 protein: CASSPPGTGSTDTQYF; CDR3 DNA: TGTGCCAGCTCACCACCGGGGACAGGGAGCACAGATACGCAGTATTTT; J gene: TRBJ2-3; clone size: NA; D gene: TRBD1; V gene: TRBV18
CDR3 protein: CASKPGQGFIGELFF; CDR3 DNA: TGTGCCAGCAAACCGGGACAGGGGTTTATCGGGGAGCTGTTTTTT; J gene: TRBJ2-2; clone size: NA; D gene: TRBD1; V gene: TRBV12-3/TRBV12-4
CDR3 protein: CASSLRQDSYEQYF; CDR3 DNA: TGTGCCAGCAGCTTACGACAGGATTCCTACGAGCAGTACTTC; J gene: TRBJ2-7; clone size: many; D gene: NA; V gene: TRBV7-2
CDR3 protein: CASSPGRVDEQFF; CDR3 DNA: TGTGCCAGCAGCCCAGGGCGAGTCGATGAGCAGTTCTTC; J gene: TRBJ2-1; clone size: NA; D gene: NA; V gene: TRBV6-2/TRBV6-3
CDR3 protein: CASSIPNGREQFF; CDR3 DNA: TGTGCCAGTAGTATCCCCAATGGAAGAGAGCAGTTCTTC; J gene: TRBJ2-1; clone size: once; D gene: NA; V gene: TRBV19
CDR3 protein: CASSLDPGGGYEQYF; CDR3 DNA: TGTGCCAGCAGCTTAGACCCCGGGGGTGGGTACGAGCAGTACTTC; J gene: TRBJ2-7; clone size: once; D gene: NA; V gene: TRBV11-3
CDR3 protein: CASSSTGPQPQHF; CDR3 DNA: TGTGCCAGCAGCTCGACAGGCCCCCAGCCCCAGCATTTT; J gene: TRBJ1-5; clone size: NA; D gene: NA; V gene: TRBV7-9
CDR3 protein: CASTRTVNTGELFF; CDR3 DNA: TGTGCCAGCACCCGGACAGTGAACACCGGGGAGCTGTTTTTT; J gene: TRBJ2-2; clone size: NA; D gene: NA; V gene: TRBV12-3/TRBV12-4
CDR3 protein: CATQRGPGSGTGELFF; CDR3 DNA: TGTGCCACCCAAAGAGGCCCAGGGTCGGGCACCGGGGAGCTGTTTTTT; J gene: TRBJ2-2; clone size: NA; D gene: NA; V gene: TRBV9
CDR3 protein: CASSSPGLAGGTYNEQFF; CDR3 DNA: TGTGCCAGCAGCTCACCTGGACTAGCGGGAGGAACCTACAATGAGCAGTTCTTC; J gene: TRBJ2-1; clone size: NA; D gene: TRBD2; V gene: TRBV7-2
CDR3 protein: CASSRNWTGVDYGYTF; CDR3 DNA: TGTGCCAGCAGCCGGAATTGGACAGGGGTCGACTATGGCTACACCTTC; J gene: TRBJ1-2; clone size: few; D gene: TRBD1; V gene: TRBV11-1
CDR3 protein: CSARDADRGNQETQYF; CDR3 DNA: TGCAGTGCTAGAGATGCCGACCGAGGGAACCAAGAGACCCAGTACTTC; J gene: TRBJ2-5; clone size: few; D gene: NA; V gene: TRBV20-1
CDR3 protein: CASKLRQSLKLFF; CDR3 DNA: TGTGCCAGCAAGCTTCGGCAATCACTAAAACTGTTTTTT; J gene: TRBJ1-4; clone size: NA; D gene: NA; V gene: TRBV12-3/TRBV12-4
CDR3 protein: CASSTGQDPYGYTF; CDR3 DNA: TGTGCCAGCAGTACGGGACAGGACCCTTATGGCTACACCTTC; J gene: TRBJ1-2; clone size: few; D gene: TRBD1; V gene: TRBV12-3/TRBV12-4
CDR3 protein: CSAYGQAKTKKNMNTEAFF; CDR3 DNA: TGCAGTGCATATGGACAGGCGAAGACGAAGAAAAACATGAACACTGAAGCTTTCTTT; J gene: TRBJ1-1; clone size: NA; D gene: TRBD1; V gene: TRBV20-1
CDR3 protein: CASSYHYEQYF; CDR3 DNA: TGTGCCAGCAGTTACCACTACGAGCAGTACTTC; J gene: TRBJ2-7; clone size: NA; D gene: NA; V gene: TRBV7-2
CDR3 protein: CSATAGGNTQYF; CDR3 DNA: TGCAGTGCTACGGCCGGCGGAAATACGCAGTATTTT; J gene: TRBJ2-3; clone size: few; D gene: NA; V gene: TRBV20-1
CDR3 protein: CASSKGLAVDEQFF; CDR3 DNA: TGCGCCAGCAGCAAAGGACTAGCGGTAGATGAGCAGTTCTTC; J gene: TRBJ2-1; clone size: NA; D gene: TRBD2; V gene: TRBV5-1
CDR3 protein: CASSQAAARKLFF; CDR3 DNA: TGCGCCAGCAGCCAAGCGGCAGCTAGGAAACTGTTTTTT; J gene: TRBJ1-4; clone size: NA; D gene: NA; V gene: TRBV4-1
CDR3 protein: CASSVVDSAYNEQFF; CDR3 DNA: TGTGCCAGCAGCGTAGTAGATTCAGCCTACAATGAGCAGTTCTTC; J gene: TRBJ2-1; clone size: few; D gene: NA; V gene: TRBV9
CDR3 protein: CASSPLRQGVSLSGANVLTF; CDR3 DNA: TGTGCCAGCAGCCCCCTAAGACAGGGTGTCTCCCTCTCTGGGGCCAACGTCCTGACTTTC; J gene: TRBJ2-6; clone size: once; D gene: TRBD1; V gene: TRBV3-1
CDR3 protein: CASSGRDRGTEAFF; CDR3 DNA: TGTGCCAGCAGCGGCCGGGACCGTGGGACTGAAGCTTTCTTT; J gene: TRBJ1-1; clone size: few; D gene: NA; V gene: TRBV5-6
CDR3 protein: CASSLYPTGTGEKLFF; CDR3 DNA: TGCGCCAGCAGCTTGTACCCGACAGGGACGGGTGAAAAACTGTTTTTT; J gene: TRBJ1-4; clone size: few; D gene: TRBD1; V gene: TRBV5-1
CDR3 protein: CASQTGRSYNEQFF; CDR3 DNA: TGTGCCAGCCAGACAGGGCGATCCTACAATGAGCAGTTCTTC; J gene: TRBJ2-1; clone size: NA; D gene: TRBD1; V gene: TRBV6-2/TRBV6-3
CDR3 protein: CASRAVAGEYNEQFF; CDR3 DNA: TGTGCCAGCAGGGCGGTAGCGGGAGAATACAATGAGCAGTTCTTC; J gene: TRBJ2-1; clone size: few; D gene: TRBD2; V gene: TRBV9
CDR3 protein: CASSTALGGTGELFF; CDR3 DNA: TGTGCCAGCAGCACTGCGCTTGGGGGGACCGGGGAGCTGTTTTTT; J gene: TRBJ2-2; clone size: few; D gene: NA; V gene: TRBV12-3/TRBV12-4
CDR3 protein: CASSPLAGAGPDTQYF; CDR3 DNA: TGTGCCAGCAGCCCACTAGCGGGAGCTGGGCCAGATACGCAGTATTTT; J gene: TRBJ2-3; clone size: few; D gene: TRBD2; V gene: TRBV7-3
CDR3 protein: CASSTDTEAFF; CDR3 DNA: TGTGCCAGCAGTACAGACACTGAAGCTTTCTTT; J gene: TRBJ1-1; clone size: many; D gene: NA; V gene: TRBV25-1
CDR3 protein: CASSPPGVGTGELFF; CDR3 DNA: TGTGCCAGCAGTCCACCGGGAGTAGGCACCGGGGAGCTGTTTTTT; J gene: TRBJ2-2; clone size: NA; D gene: NA; V gene: TRBV27
CDR3 protein: CASSSWAGGTDTQYF; CDR3 DNA: TGTGCCAGCAGTTCGTGGGCAGGGGGGACAGATACGCAGTATTTT; J gene: TRBJ2-3; clone size: NA; D gene: NA; V gene: TRBV12-3/TRBV12-4
CDR3 protein: CASMGGAYEQFF; CDR3 DNA: TGCGCCAGCATGGGGGGGGCTTATGAGCAGTTCTTC; J gene: TRBJ2-1; clone size: NA; D gene: NA; V gene: TRBV5-1
CDR3 protein: CASSQVAGANEQFF; CDR3 DNA: TGTGCCAGCAGCCAAGTAGCGGGGGCCAATGAGCAGTTCTTC; J gene: TRBJ2-1; clone size: few; D gene: TRBD2; V gene: TRBV4-2
CDR3 protein: CASGLPGHLTGGYTF; CDR3 DNA: TGTGCCAGCGGGTTACCGGGACATCTGACGGGCGGCTACACCTTC; J gene: TRBJ1-2; clone size: many; D gene: NA; V gene: TRBV6-5
CDR3 protein: CASSGANTGELFF; CDR3 DNA: TGTGCCAGCAGCGGGGCGAACACCGGGGAGCTGTTTTTT; J gene: TRBJ2-2; clone size: NA; D gene: NA; V gene: TRBV2
CDR3 protein: CASSSGLKQFF; CDR3 DNA: TGTGCCAGCAGCTCAGGACTAAAGCAGTTCTTC; J gene: TRBJ2-1; clone size: NA; D gene: NA; V gene: TRBV12-3/TRBV12-4
CDR3 protein: CASSLMVNSPLHF; CDR3 DNA: TGTGCCAGCAGCTTGATGGTGAACTCACCCCTCCACTTT; J gene: TRBJ1-6; clone size: NA; D gene: NA; V gene: TRBV7-8
CDR3 protein: CASSEIKGQPQHF; CDR3 DNA: TGTGCCAGCAGTGAGATTAAGGGCCAGCCCCAGCATTTT; J gene: TRBJ1-5; clone size: NA; D gene: NA; V gene: TRBV6-2/TRBV6-3
CDR3 protein: CAIGWGTDTQYF; CDR3 DNA: TGTGCCATCGGGTGGGGCACAGATACGCAGTATTTT; J gene: TRBJ2-3; clone size: NA; D gene: NA; V gene: TRBV10-3
CDR3 protein: CASSLIGGPQETQYF; CDR3 DNA: TGTGCCAGCAGCTTGATCGGGGGGCCCCAAGAGACCCAGTACTTC; J gene: TRBJ2-5; clone size: NA; D gene: NA; V gene: TRBV5-4
CDR3 protein: CASRKDRAQETQYF; CDR3 DNA: TGCGCCAGCAGGAAAGACAGGGCCCAAGAGACCCAGTACTTC; J gene: TRBJ2-5; clone size: NA; D gene: TRBD1; V gene: TRBV10-2
CDR3 protein: CASSLGTASTDTQYF; CDR3 DNA: TGTGCCAGCAGCTTAGGCACCGCTAGCACAGATACGCAGTATTTT; J gene: TRBJ2-3; clone size: few; D gene: NA; V gene: TRBV7-9
CDR3 protein: CASSSPGSSTDTQYF; CDR3 DNA: TGTGCCAGCAGCTCCCCGGGGTCTAGCACAGATACGCAGTATTTT; J gene: TRBJ2-3; clone size: many; D gene: NA; V gene: TRBV7-3
CDR3 protein: CAWTADRVSYNEQFF; CDR3 DNA: TGTGCCTGGACAGCGGACAGGGTCTCCTACAATGAGCAGTTCTTC; J gene: TRBJ2-1; clone size: NA; D gene: TRBD1; V gene: TRBV30
CDR3 protein: CASRAATGAYAEAFF; CDR3 DNA: TGTGCCTCCCGGGCGGCAACAGGGGCCTATGCTGAAGCTTTCTTT; J gene: TRBJ1-1; clone size: NA; D gene: TRBD1; V gene: TRBV10-3
CDR3 protein: CASSLTSARREQYF; CDR3 DNA: TGTGCCAGCAGCTTAACTTCAGCCCGGAGGGAGCAGTACTTC; J gene: TRBJ2-7; clone size: NA; D gene: NA; V gene: TRBV7-6